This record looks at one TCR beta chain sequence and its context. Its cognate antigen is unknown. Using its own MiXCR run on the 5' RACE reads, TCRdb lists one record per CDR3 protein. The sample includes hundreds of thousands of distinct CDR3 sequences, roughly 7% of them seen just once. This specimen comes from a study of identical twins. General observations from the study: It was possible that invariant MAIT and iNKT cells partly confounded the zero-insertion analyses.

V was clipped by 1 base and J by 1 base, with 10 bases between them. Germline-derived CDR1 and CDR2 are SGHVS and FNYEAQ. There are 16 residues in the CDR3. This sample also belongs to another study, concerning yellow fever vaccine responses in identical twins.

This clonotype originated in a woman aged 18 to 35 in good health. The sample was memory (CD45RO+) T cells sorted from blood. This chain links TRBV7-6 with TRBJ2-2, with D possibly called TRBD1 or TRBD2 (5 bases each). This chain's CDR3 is CASSLETRGNTGELFF. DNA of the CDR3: TGTGCCAGCAGCTTAGAAACTAGGGGGAACACCGGGGAGCTGTTTTTT.